This TCR beta chain is from a study of blood T cell repertoires in COVID-19. Germline values: CDR1 SGHRS, CDR2 YFSETQ. The CDR3 has 15 residues. Germline trimming cut 0 bases from V and 2 bases from J; bases unmatched to any gene: 2. Individuals aged about 18 to 89 years were recruited from roughly 22 US areas. Cohort placement rested on clinical history that participants reported themselves. In the authors' workflow: Reference gene primers were amplified, and this amplification served to estimate nucleated cell counts. The table came from immunoSEQ multiplex PCR; TCRdb's copy has only in-frame clones and leaves some out. V and J calls and clone size are as listed in that table; D and trimming were resolved from the DNA. The sample yields about 270,000 clones, 91% seen once.

The genes are TRBV5-1 and TRBJ2-7; 10 nucleotides align to TRBD1. This clonotype originated in a man between 40 and 49 years old who had been exposed to COVID-19. What was sequenced was PBMCs or T cells enriched from blood (not recorded which). The CDR3 coding sequence is TGCGCCAGCAGCTTGGAGACAGGGGGCACCTACGAGCAGTACTTC. This translates into CASSLETGGTYEQYF.